This entry describes one T cell receptor (beta chain). The antigen it recognizes is unknown. No much larger clonotype is one base removed from it; base qualities were not supplied. The data were obtained in a study of CD8 T cells in Susac syndrome (dated by TCRdb to the late 2010s). General notes on the study: Among the Susac syndrome patients who were sequenced, clinically active disease was present in more than 5 and clinical remission was observed in fewer than 10. Susac syndrome patients were therapy-naive, on corticosteroids (some also receiving IVIg), or on IVIg alone at blood withdrawal. Whether CD8+ T cell activation and differentiation in Susac syndrome was antigen driven was tested using repertoire sequencing.

The CDR3 contains 15 residues, cysteine and phenylalanine counted. The retained sequence is limited to the CDR3, 45 bases, with the frame set at the first base. CDR1 and CDR2, per the germline V gene, are SGHAT and FQNNGV. V is cut by 2 bases and J by 3 bases, and the space between the germline ends is 12 bases. High-throughput TCR beta sequencing profiled peripheral blood CD8+ and CD4+ T cells from healthy donors, Susac syndrome patients and multiple sclerosis patients. Recently defined diagnostic criteria for definite or probable disease were met by the Susac syndrome patients. CD8+ TEMRA cells were enriched by FACS, while bulk CD8+ and CD4+ T cells were purified by magnetic negative isolation. Blood was drawn into EDTA tubes, processed within 24 hours, and PBMCs were isolated by density gradient centrifugation. PBMCs intended for TCR sequencing were cryopreserved in liquid nitrogen and were subsequently thawed in a 37 degrees C water bath. The sorted or isolated CD4+, CD8+ and CD8+ TEMRA cells had a purity of 90% or higher.

Overall results and qualifications from the work: The CD4+ T cell repertoire of patients with Susac syndrome showed no detectable clonal expansion. The number of individuals in the TCR sequencing and HLA analysis was recognized as being relatively small.

RNA was extracted using the RNeasy kit, and roughly 0.5 to 1 ug of the RNA was reverse transcribed with random hexamers. TCR beta CDR3 regions were amplified with the immunoSEQ multiplex PCR assay covering 54 Vbeta and 13 Jbeta segments. PCR amplification bias was corrected by using a synthetic template baseline for primer optimization and computational correction. The authors' analysis ran thus. Reads were assigned to V, D and J genes according to IMGT and analyzed in immunoSEQ Analyzer, with only productive sequences retained. Clonality was computed as one minus Shannon entropy normalized by log2 of the number of productive unique sequences. For each patient and control, public and private clones were evaluated within the 100 most prevalent clones. A clone was defined as Susac-specific if it was absent from the healthy and MS cohorts, from roughly 980 published viral clones and from other ImmuneACCESS disease sequences. TCRdb reprocessed the public reads (quality trimming at Q25 with fastp, clone calling with MiXCR) and kept in-frame beta chains. All rows with the same CDR3 protein become a single entry with the most common DNA and genes. TCRdb, rather than the study authors, made the V and J calls. Recorded for this sample are under 150,000 distinct CDR3 sequences; approximately 95% of them occurred a single time. The ten largest clones take up approximately 0.13% of the sample.

The TCR comes from a human donor with Susac syndrome. The chain joins TRBV11-2 to TRBJ2-3, with the D gene not clear enough to name. What was sequenced was CD4+ T cells from PBMCs. CDR3 reads: CASSLKLHRTDTQYF. The bases are TGTGCCAGCAGCTTAAAACTGCATCGTACAGATACGCAGTATTTT.